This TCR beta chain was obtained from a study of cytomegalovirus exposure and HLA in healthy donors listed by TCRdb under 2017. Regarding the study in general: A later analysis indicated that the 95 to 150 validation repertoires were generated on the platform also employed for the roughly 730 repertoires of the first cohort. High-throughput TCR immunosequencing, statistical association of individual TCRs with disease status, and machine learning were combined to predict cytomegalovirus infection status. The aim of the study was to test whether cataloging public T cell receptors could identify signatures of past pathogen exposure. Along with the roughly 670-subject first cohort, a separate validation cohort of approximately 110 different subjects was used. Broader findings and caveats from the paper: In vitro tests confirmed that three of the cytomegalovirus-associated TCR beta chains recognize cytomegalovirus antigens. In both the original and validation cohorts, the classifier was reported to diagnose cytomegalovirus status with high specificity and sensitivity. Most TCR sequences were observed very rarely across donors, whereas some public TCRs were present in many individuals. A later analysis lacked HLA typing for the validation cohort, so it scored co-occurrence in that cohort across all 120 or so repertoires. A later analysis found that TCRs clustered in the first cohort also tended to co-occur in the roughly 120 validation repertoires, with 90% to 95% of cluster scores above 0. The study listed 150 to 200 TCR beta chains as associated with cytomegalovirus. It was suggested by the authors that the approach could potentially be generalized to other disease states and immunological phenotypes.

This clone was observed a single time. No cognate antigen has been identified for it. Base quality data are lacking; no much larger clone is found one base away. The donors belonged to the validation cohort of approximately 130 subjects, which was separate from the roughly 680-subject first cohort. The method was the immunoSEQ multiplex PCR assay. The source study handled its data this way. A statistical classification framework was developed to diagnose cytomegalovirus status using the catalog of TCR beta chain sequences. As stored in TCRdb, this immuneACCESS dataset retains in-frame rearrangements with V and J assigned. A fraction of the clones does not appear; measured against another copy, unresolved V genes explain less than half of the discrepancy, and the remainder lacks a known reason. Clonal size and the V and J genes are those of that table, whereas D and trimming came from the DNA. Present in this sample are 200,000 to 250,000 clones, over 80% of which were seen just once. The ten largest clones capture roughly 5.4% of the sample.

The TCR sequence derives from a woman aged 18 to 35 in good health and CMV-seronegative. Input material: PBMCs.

The nucleotides read TGTGCCAGCAGTGAAGCGCTGGGGACTAGCGGGAGGATATTTACGTACGAGCAGTACTTC. Its protein reads: CASSEALGTSGRIFTYEQYF. This sequence uses TRBV2 and TRBJ2-7; TRBD2 fits 15 bases in the junction. At the junction V is shortened by 0 bases and J by 4 bases; bases outside the gene matches: 13. From the cysteine through the phenylalanine, the CDR3 covers 20 amino acids. CDR3 DNA is the only sequence kept; it has 60 bases, read in frame from the first base. The germline V gene sets CDR1 to SNHLY and CDR2 to FYNNEI.